This T cell receptor (beta chain) was retrieved from a study of CD8 T cells in ankylosing spondylitis. Findings and limits, study-wide: Roughly eight highly homologous variants made up a TCR beta motif that seemed to typify ankylosing spondylitis blood. Disease-linked clones reportedly concentrated significantly in matched ankylosing spondylitis synovial fluid.

V dropped 6 bases and J dropped 10 bases, with 13 bases sitting between them. The CDR3 runs 13 residues. Germline CDR1 MNHNS, CDR2 SASEGT. This clonotype was seen ten or more times. The antigen is undetermined. For TCR beta, libraries came from quantitative 5'-RACE with molecular barcodes. Via MiXCR, TCRdb re-called the 5' RACE reads, giving one row per CDR3 protein. The sample gives approximately 130,000 distinct CDR3 sequences, over 10% of which show up once; around 4.3% is in the top ten. The TCR comes from a female donor with ankylosing spondylitis or in good health (not recorded which). The V call is TRBV6-1, the J call TRBJ1-6; D gene uncertain. The sample was blood, either unsorted or a sorted T cell fraction (not recorded which). CDR3 coding DNA: TGTGCCAGCAGACTCCAACGGAACTCACCCCTCCACTTT. It specifies CASRLQRNSPLHF.